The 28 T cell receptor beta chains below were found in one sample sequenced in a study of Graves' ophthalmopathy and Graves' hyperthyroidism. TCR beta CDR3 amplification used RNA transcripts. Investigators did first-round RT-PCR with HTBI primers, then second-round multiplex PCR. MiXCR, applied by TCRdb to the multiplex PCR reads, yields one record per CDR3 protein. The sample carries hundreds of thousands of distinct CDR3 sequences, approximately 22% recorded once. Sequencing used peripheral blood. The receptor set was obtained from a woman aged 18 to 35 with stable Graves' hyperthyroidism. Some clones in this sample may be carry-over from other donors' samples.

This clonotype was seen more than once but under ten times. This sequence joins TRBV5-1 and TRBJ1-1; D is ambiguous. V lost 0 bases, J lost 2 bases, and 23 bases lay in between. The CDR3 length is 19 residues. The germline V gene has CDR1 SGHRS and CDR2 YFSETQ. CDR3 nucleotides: TGCGCCAGCAGCTTGGTTATTTCGGCTTCGGGGTTGGGAAACACTGAAGCTTTCTTT. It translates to CASSLVISASGLGNTEAFF.

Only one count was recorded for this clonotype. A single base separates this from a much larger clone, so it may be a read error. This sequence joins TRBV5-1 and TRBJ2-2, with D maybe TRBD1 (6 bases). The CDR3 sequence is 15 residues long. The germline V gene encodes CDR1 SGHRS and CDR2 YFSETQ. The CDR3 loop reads CASSVTSGDTGELSF. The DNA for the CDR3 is TGCGCCAGCAGCGTCACTAGTGGGGACACCGGGGAGCTGTCTTTT.

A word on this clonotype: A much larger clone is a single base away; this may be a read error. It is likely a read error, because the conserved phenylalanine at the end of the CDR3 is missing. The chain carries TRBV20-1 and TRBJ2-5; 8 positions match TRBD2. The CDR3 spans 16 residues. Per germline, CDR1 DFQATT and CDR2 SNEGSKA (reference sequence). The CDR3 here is CSATDWVAGKQESQYY. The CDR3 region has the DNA TGCAGTGCCACCGACTGGGTAGCGGGAAAGCAAGAGTCCCAGTACTAC.

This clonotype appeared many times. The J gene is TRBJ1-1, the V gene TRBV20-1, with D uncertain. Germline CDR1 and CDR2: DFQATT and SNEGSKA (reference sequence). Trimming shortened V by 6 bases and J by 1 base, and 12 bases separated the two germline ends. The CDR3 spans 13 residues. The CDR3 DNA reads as TGCAGTGCGCCGGGTCTGACGAACACTGAAGCTTTCTTT. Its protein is CSAPGLTNTEAFF.

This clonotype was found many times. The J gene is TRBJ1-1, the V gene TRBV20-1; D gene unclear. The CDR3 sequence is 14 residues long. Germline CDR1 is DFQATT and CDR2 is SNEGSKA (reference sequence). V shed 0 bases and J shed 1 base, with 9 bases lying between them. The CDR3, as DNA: TGCAGTGCTAGAGATTCACTGACGAACACTGAAGCTTTCTTT. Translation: CSARDSLTNTEAFF.

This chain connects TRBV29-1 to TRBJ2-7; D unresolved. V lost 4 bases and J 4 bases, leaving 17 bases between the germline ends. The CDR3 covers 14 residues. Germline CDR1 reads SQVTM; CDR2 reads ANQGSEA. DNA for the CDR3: TGCAGCGTTGCCGGCTCCGCGGATATGTACGAGCAGTACTTC. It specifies CSVAGSADMYEQYF.

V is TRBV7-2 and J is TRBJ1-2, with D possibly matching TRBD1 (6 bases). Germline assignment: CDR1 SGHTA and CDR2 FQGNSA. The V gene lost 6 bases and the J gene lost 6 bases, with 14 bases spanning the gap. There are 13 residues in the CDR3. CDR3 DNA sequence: TGTGCCAGCAGTACTAGGACAGCGCATGGCTACACCTTC. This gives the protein CASSTRTAHGYTF. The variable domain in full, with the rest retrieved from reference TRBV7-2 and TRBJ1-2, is GAGVSQSPSNKVTEKGKDVELRCDPISGHTALYWYRQSLGQGLEFLIYFQGNSAPDKSGLPSDRFSAERTGGSVSTLTIQRTQQEDSAVYLCASSTRTAHGYTFGSGTRLTVV.

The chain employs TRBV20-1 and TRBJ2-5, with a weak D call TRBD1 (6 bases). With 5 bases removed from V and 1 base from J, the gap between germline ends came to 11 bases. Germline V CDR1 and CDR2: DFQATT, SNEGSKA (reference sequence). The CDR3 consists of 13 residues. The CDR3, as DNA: TGCAGTGCTGGACAGACTACCCAAGAGACCCAGTACTTC. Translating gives CSAGQTTQETQYF.

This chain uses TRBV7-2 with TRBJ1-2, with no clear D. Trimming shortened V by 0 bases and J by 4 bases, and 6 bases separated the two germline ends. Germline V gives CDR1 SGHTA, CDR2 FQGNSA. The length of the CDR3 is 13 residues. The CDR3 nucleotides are TGTGCCAGCAGCTTAGCGAGGGCCTATGGCTACACCTTC. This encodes CASSLARAYGYTF.

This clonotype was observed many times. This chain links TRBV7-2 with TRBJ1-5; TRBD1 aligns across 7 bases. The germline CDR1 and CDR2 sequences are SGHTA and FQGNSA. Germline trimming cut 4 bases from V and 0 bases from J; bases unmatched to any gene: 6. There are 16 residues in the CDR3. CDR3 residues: CASSSRQGLSNQPQHF. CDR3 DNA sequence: TGTGCCAGCAGCTCGCGACAGGGTCTTAGCAATCAGCCCCAGCATTTT.

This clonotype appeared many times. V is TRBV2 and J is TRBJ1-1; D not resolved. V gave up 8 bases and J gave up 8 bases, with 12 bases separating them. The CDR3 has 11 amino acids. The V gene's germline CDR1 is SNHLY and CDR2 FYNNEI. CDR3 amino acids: CASLGSGEAFF. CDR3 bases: TGTGCCAGCTTGGGGTCGGGGGAAGCTTTCTTT. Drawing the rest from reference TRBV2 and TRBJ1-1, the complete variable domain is EPEVTQTPSHQVTQMGQEVILRCVPISNHLYFYWYRQILGQKVEFLVSFYNNEISEKSEIFDDQFSVERPDGSNFTLKIRSTKLEDSAMYFCASLGSGEAFFGQGTRLTVV.

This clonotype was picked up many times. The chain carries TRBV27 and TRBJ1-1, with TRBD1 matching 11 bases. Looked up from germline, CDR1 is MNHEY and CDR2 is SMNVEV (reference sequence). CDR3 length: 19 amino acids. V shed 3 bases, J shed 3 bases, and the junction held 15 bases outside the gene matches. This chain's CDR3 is CASSLFPAGTGGRDTEAFF. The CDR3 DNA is TGTGCCAGCAGTTTGTTTCCCGCCGGGACAGGGGGGAGGGACACTGAAGCTTTCTTT.

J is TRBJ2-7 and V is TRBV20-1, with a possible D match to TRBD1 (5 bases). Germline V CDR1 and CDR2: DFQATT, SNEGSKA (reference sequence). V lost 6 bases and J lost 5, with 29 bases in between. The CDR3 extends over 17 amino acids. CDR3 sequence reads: CSALSVFPPPPRDEQYF. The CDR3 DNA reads TGCAGTGCACTATCCGTCTTTCCCCCCCCGCCCAGGGACGAGCAGTACTTC.

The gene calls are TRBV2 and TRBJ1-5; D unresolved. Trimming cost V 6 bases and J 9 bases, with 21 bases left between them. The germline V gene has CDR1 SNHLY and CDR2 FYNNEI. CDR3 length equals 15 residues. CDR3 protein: CASSPPKDGSSPQHF. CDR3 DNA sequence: TGTGCCAGCAGCCCCCCTAAAGACGGGTCATCGCCCCAGCATTTT.

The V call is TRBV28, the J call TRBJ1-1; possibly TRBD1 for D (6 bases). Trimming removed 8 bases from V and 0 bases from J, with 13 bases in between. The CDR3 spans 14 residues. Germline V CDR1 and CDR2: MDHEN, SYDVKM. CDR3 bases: TGTGCCAGCCGTGGGGGCTCAATGAACACTGAAGCTTTCTTT. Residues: CASRGGSMNTEAFF. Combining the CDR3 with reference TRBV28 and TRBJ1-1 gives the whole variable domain DVKVTQSSRYLVKRTGEKVFLECVQDMDHENMFWYRQDPGLGLRLIYFSYDVKMKEKGDIPEGYSVSREKKERFSLILESASTNQTSMYLCASRGGSMNTEAFFGQGTRLTVV.

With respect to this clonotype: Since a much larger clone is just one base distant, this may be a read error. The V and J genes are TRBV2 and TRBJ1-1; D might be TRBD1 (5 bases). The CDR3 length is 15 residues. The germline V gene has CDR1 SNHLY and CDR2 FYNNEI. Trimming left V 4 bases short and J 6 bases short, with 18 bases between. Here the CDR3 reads CASSAPRGGASEAFF. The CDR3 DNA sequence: TGTGCCAGCAGTGCCCCTCGCGGTGGGGCCTCTGAAGCTTTCTTT.

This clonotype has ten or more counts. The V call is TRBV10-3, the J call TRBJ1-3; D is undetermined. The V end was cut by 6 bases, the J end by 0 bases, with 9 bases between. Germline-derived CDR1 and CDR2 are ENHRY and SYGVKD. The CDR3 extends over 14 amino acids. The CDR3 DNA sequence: TGTGCCATCAGAGAGACATCCTCTGGAAACACCATATATTTT. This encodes CAIRETSSGNTIYF.

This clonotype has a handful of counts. CDR3: CSVEVDGLYEQYF. The CDR3 nucleotides read TGCAGCGTTGAAGTGGACGGTCTCTACGAGCAGTACTTC. The rearrangement uses TRBV29-1 and TRBJ2-7; D call uncertain. The CDR3 runs to 13 residues. Germline V gene sequence: CDR1 SQVTM, CDR2 ANQGSEA. Trimming stripped 1 base from V and 3 bases from J, with 10 bases between.

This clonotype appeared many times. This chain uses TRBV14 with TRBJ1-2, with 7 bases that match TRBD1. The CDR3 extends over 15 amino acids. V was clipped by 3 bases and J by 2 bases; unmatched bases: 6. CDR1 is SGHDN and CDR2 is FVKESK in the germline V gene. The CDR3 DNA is TGTGCCAGCAGCCAGCTCGACAGGGTGAACTATGGCTACACCTTC. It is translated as CASSQLDRVNYGYTF.

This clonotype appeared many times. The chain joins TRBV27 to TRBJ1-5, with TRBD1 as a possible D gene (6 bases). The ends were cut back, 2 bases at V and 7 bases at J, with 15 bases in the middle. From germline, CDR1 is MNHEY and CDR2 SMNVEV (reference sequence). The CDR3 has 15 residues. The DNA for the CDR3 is TGTGCCAGCAGTTTAGGGGGCGGCGTCTGGCAGCCCCAGCATTTT. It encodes CASSLGGGVWQPQHF.

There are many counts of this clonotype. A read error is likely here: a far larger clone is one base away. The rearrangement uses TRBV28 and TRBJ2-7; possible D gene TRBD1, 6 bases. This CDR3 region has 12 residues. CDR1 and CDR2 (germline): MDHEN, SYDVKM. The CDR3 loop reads CASSPQGYEQCF. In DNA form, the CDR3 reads TGTGCCAGCAGCCCACAGGGTTACGAGCAGTGCTTC.

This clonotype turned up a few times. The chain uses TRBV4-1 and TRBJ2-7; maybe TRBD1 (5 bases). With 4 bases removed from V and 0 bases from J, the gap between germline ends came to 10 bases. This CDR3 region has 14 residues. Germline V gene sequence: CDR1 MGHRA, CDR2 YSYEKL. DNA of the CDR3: TGCGCCAGCAGCCCGACAGTCAACTCCTACGAGCAGTACTTC. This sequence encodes CASSPTVNSYEQYF.

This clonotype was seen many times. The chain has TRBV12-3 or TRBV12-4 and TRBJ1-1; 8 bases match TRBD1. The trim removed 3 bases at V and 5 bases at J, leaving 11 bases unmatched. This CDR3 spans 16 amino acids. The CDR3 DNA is TGTGCCAGCAGTTTCTCAGGGGGCGGATGGATTACTGAAGCTTTCTTT. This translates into CASSFSGGGWITEAFF.

CDR3: CASSFFQNYGYTF. CDR3 DNA: TGTGCCAGCAGTTTCTTCCAAAACTATGGCTACACCTTC. This chain uses TRBV12-3 or TRBV12-4 with TRBJ1-2; D is ambiguous. The V end lost 3 bases, the J end lost 2 bases, and 7 bases lay between the germline ends. CDR3 length: 13 residues.

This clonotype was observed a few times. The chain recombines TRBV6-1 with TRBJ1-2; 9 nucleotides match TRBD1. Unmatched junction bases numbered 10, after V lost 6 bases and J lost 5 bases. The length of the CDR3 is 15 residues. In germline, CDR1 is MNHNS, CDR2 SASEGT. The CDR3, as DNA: TGTGCCAGCAGGTCGGACAGGGGATCATTATATGGCTACACCTTC. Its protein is CASRSDRGSLYGYTF.

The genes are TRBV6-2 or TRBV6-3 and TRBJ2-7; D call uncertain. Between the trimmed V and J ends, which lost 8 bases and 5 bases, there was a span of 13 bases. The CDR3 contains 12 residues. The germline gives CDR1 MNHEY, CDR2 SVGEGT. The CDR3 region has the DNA TGTGCCAGCTCACGCACGGGCCACGAGCAGTACTTC. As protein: CASSRTGHEQYF.

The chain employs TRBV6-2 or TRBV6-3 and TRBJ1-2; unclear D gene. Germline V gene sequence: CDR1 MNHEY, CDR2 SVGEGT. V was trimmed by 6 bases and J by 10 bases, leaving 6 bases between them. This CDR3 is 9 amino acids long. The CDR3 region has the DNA TGTGCCAGCAGCCGTATCTACACCTTC. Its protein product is CASSRIYTF.

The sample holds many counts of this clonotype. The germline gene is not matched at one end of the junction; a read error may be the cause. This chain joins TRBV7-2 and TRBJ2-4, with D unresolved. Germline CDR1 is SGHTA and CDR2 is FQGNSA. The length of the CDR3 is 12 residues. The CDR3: CASSLGLNIKYF. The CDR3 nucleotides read TGTGCCAGCAGCTTAGGATTAAACATTAAGTACTTC.